Each of the 22 T cell receptor beta chains below was sequenced from the same sample in a study of regulatory T cells in long-lasting Graves disease. Time point reported: newly diagnosed GD, antithyroid drugs for less than 3 months. RNA from PBMCs was the source of the TCR library. CDR3 regions were amplified by Arm-PCR using iRepertoire HTBI primers to build TCR beta libraries. TCRdb reprocessed the multiplex PCR reads via MiXCR and lists one record per CDR3 protein. The sample shows about 420,000 distinct CDR3 sequences, about 15% of them seen only once. These sequences were also reported in another study, on T cells in Graves' hyperthyroidism and ophthalmopathy.

Sequenced here: peripheral blood mononuclear cells (PBMCs), sampled at new diagnosis, from a patient treated with antithyroid drugs. These receptors were taken from a woman between 18 and 29 years old with Graves disease.

This clonotype was seen at least ten times. The chain is built from TRBV6-2 or TRBV6-3 and TRBJ1-5; no reliable D call. CDR3 length: 15 residues. The ends were cut back, 7 bases at V and 0 bases at J, with 13 bases in the middle. Germline lookup yields CDR1 MNHEY and CDR2 SVGEGT. The DNA for the CDR3 is TGTGCCAGCAAGGTCGGAGGCGATAGCAATCAGCCCCAGCATTTT. Its protein product is CASKVGGDSNQPQHF.

This rearrangement joins TRBV28 to TRBJ2-6; possible D gene TRBD2, 7 bases. CDR1 and CDR2 (germline): MDHEN, SYDVKM. With 7 bases removed from V and 4 bases from J, the gap between germline ends came to 14 bases. The CDR3 is made up of 15 amino acids. The CDR3 sequence: CASKWGGAGANVLTF. CDR3 in DNA: TGTGCCAGCAAGTGGGGGGGGGCGGGGGCCAACGTCCTGACTTTC.

This clonotype turned up a few times. The rearrangement joins TRBV2 to TRBJ1-4, with D possibly being TRBD1 (5 bases). Trimming removed 7 bases at V and 7 bases at J, with 13 bases between. CDR1 and CDR2 (germline): SNHLY, FYNNEI. This CDR3 comprises 13 residues. CDR3 in DNA: TGTGCCAGCACGGGCAGGGAGGGTGAAAAACTGTTTTTT. It specifies CASTGREGEKLFF.

This clonotype was seen a few times. The V gene is TRBV11-2, the J gene TRBJ2-7; 8 bases agree with TRBD2. Trimming took 3 bases from V and 0 from J; bases not matched to a gene: 4. The CDR3 extends over 15 amino acids. In germline, CDR1 is SGHAT, CDR2 FQNNGV. The CDR3 sequence: CASSFELAVSYEQYF. In DNA, the CDR3 is TGTGCCAGCAGCTTCGAACTAGCGGTCTCCTACGAGCAGTACTTC. The full variable domain, its missing parts supplied by reference TRBV11-2 and TRBJ2-7, is EAGVAQSPRYKIIEKRQSVAFWCNPISGHATLYWYQQILGQGPKLLIQFQNNGVVDDSQLPKDRFSAERLKGVDSTLKIQPAKLEDSAVYLCASSFELAVSYEQYFGPGTRLTVT.

This clonotype was found a few times. The chain carries TRBV4-1 and TRBJ1-3; D gene uncertain. V was pared by 0 bases and J by 4 bases, with 4 bases between. Germline CDR1 MGHRA, CDR2 YSYEKL. The CDR3 consists of 13 residues. This chain's CDR3 is CASSQDLGNTIYF. In nucleotides, the CDR3 is TGCGCCAGCAGCCAAGATTTAGGAAACACCATATATTTT.

The rearrangement links TRBV2 to TRBJ1-6; 7 bases agree with TRBD1. Germline CDR1 and CDR2: SNHLY and FYNNEI. This CDR3 has 13 residues. The trim removed 7 bases at V and 5 bases at J, leaving 2 bases unmatched. CDR3 loop: CASKTGDNSPLHF. Written as DNA, the CDR3 is TGTGCCAGCAAAACAGGGGATAATTCACCCCTCCACTTT.

This clonotype was seen more than once but under ten times. The chain employs TRBV27 and TRBJ2-7; TRBD2 is a possible D gene (5 bases). The CDR3 is 13 amino acids. Trimming took off 3 bases at V and 3 bases at J, with 9 bases between the two ends. Germline V gene sequence: CDR1 MNHEY, CDR2 SMNVEV (reference sequence). CDR3 protein: CASSFGLLYEQYF. The CDR3 nucleotides read TGTGCCAGCAGTTTTGGACTCCTCTACGAGCAGTACTTC.

This clonotype occurred a few times. The chain carries TRBV29-1 and TRBJ2-1, with 7 bases lining up with TRBD1. The germline V gene encodes CDR1 SQVTM and CDR2 ANQGSEA. The CDR3 covers 13 residues. Trimming at V came to 4 bases and at J to 7 bases, leaving 7 bases not matched to a gene. The CDR3 DNA is TGCAGCGTTGTGGGAAAGGGGGCAAATGAGCAGTTCTTC. This gives the protein CSVVGKGANEQFF.

The chain uses TRBV15 and TRBJ1-5; 7 bases map to TRBD1. This CDR3 has 17 amino acids. V shed 0 bases and J 5 bases; nucleotides not matched to a gene: 10. Germline CDR1 LNHNV, CDR2 YYDKDF (reference sequence). CDR3 sequence: CATSREKDRSRDQPQHF. The CDR3 DNA sequence: TGTGCCACCAGCAGAGAGAAGGACAGGAGTAGAGATCAGCCCCAGCATTTT. The full variable domain, completed using reference TRBV15 and TRBJ1-5, is DAMVIQNPRYQVTQFGKPVTLSCSQTLNHNVMYWYQQKSSQAPKLLFHYYDKDFNNEADTPDNFQSRRPNTSFCFLDIRSPGLGDTAMYLCATSREKDRSRDQPQHFGDGTRLSIL.

This clonotype was counted between two and nine times. The chain has TRBV27 and TRBJ2-7; 7 nucleotides match TRBD1. The CDR3 sequence is 14 residues long. Germline CDR1 is MNHEY and CDR2 is SMNVEV (reference sequence). With V trimmed by 3 bases and J by 1 base, 3 bases remained unmatched. CDR3 protein: CASSFADRSYEQYF. As DNA, the CDR3 is TGTGCCAGCAGTTTCGCGGACAGGTCCTACGAGCAGTACTTC.

This CDR3 reads CASSQGRDSTPMNTEAFF. CDR3 in DNA: TGCGCCAGCAGCCAAGGAAGGGACAGCACCCCTATGAACACTGAAGCTTTCTTT. V usage is TRBV4-1 and J usage is TRBJ1-1, with TRBD1 identical over 7 bases. The CDR3 has 18 amino acids. Trimming removed 1 base from V and 0 bases from J; junction bases left unmatched: 11. Germline V lookup: CDR1 MGHRA, CDR2 YSYEKL.

This clonotype has a count of ten or more. The chain has TRBV7-8 and TRBJ2-3, with a tentative D call TRBD2 (6 bases). Germline V gives CDR1 SGHVS, CDR2 FQNEAQ. V gave up 3 bases and J gave up 6 bases, with 19 bases separating them. The CDR3 has 16 residues. CDR3 amino acids: CASSFRSGLLGDTQYF. The CDR3 DNA reads as TGTGCCAGCAGCTTTAGGTCGGGACTCCTGGGGGATACGCAGTATTTT.

The genes are TRBV28 and TRBJ2-2; 8 nucleotides line up with TRBD1. Trimming took 4 bases from V and 6 from J; bases not matched to a gene: 7. The germline CDR1 and CDR2 sequences are MDHEN and SYDVKM. The CDR3 has 15 amino acids. The CDR3 DNA reads TGTGCCAGCAGTTCAGGGGGCGCCCCCCCCGGGGAGCTGTTTTTT. Its translation is CASSSGGAPPGELFF.

The chain has TRBV28 and TRBJ2-1, with 14 nucleotides matching TRBD2. This CDR3 is 20 amino acids long. CDR1 and CDR2 from the germline V gene are MDHEN and SYDVKM. V gave up 8 bases and J gave up 4 bases; unmatched junction bases: 19. CDR3 nucleotide sequence: TGTGCCAGCGGTACTCCCCCAGGAGCAGGGACTAGCGGGAGTTACAATGAGCAGTTCTTC. Translation gives CASGTPPGAGTSGSYNEQFF.

The sample holds many counts of this clonotype. The rearrangement uses TRBV18 and TRBJ2-7, with 9 bases aligning to TRBD1. Germline V gives CDR1 KGHSH, CDR2 LQKENI. The CDR3 sequence is 16 residues long. V shed 3 bases, J shed 3 bases, and the junction held 9 bases outside the gene matches. The CDR3 loop reads CASSPIFGTGNYEQYF. CDR3 coding DNA: TGTGCCAGCTCACCCATCTTTGGGACAGGGAACTACGAGCAGTACTTC.

CDR3 residues: CASSLYPATNEKLFF. CDR3 nucleotide sequence: TGTGCCAGCAGCCTTTACCCTGCAACTAATGAAAAACTGTTTTTT. The chain recombines TRBV7-3 with TRBJ1-4; the D is unclear. With 5 bases removed from V and 0 bases from J, the gap between germline ends came to 10 bases. Germline CDR1 and CDR2: SGHTA and FQGTGA. This CDR3 comprises 15 residues.

Many counts were recorded for this clonotype. The chain carries TRBV7-2 and TRBJ2-1, with 8 bases matching TRBD2. The CDR3 covers 14 residues. Germline V lookup: CDR1 SGHTA, CDR2 FQGNSA. V lost 3 bases to trimming and J lost 5 bases; unmatched junction nucleotides: 3. CDR3 loop: CASSFFSGNNEQFF. CDR3 sequence (DNA): TGTGCCAGCAGCTTTTTTAGCGGGAACAATGAGCAGTTCTTC.

This clonotype appeared a few times. This chain links TRBV29-1 with TRBJ1-4, with D hard to call. V gave up 7 bases and J gave up 3 bases, with 15 bases separating them. The CDR3 has 14 residues. The germline V gene encodes CDR1 SQVTM and CDR2 ANQGSEA. CDR3 sequence: CSARVGVSNEKLFF. The DNA for the CDR3 is TGCAGCGCGCGGGTTGGGGTTTCTAATGAAAAACTGTTTTTT.

In its sample, this clonotype was seen many times. V is TRBV6-1 and J is TRBJ2-5; D gene unclear. The CDR3 loop spans 11 amino acids. The V gene lost 6 bases and the J gene lost 5 bases, with 7 bases spanning the gap. Germline V lookup: CDR1 MNHNS, CDR2 SASEGT. The CDR3 DNA reads TGTGCCAGCAGGACCGGGGAGACCCAGTACTTC. Translation gives CASRTGETQYF.

The chain carries TRBV28 and TRBJ1-2, with a tentative D call TRBD1 (5 bases). Trimming took 6 bases from V and 3 from J, leaving 11 bases between them. This CDR3 is 13 amino acids long. Germline lookup yields CDR1 MDHEN and CDR2 SYDVKM. The CDR3 loop is CASRLGVDYGYTF. The CDR3 nucleotides are TGTGCCAGCAGATTAGGGGTGGACTATGGCTACACCTTC.

This clonotype occurred many times. The gene calls are TRBV11-1 and TRBJ1-5; D ambiguous. The V gene lost 0 bases and the J gene lost 7 bases, with 7 bases spanning the gap. Germline loops: CDR1 SGHAT, CDR2 FQDESV (reference sequence). The CDR3 spans 13 residues. CDR3 loop: CASSLASGQPQHF. The CDR3 DNA is TGTGCCAGCAGCTTAGCGTCGGGGCAGCCCCAGCATTTT.

The chain recombines TRBV4-3 with TRBJ2-1, with TRBD2 matching over 10 bases. CDR1 is LGHNA, CDR2 YSLEER, per germline. CDR3 size: 17 residues. V trimming: 0 bases; J trimming: 3 bases; junction bases outside the gene matches: 5. The CDR3 sequence is CASSQDLGLAVYNEQFF. The CDR3 DNA follows: TGCGCCAGCAGCCAAGATCTTGGACTAGCGGTCTACAATGAGCAGTTCTTC.